Below, one TCR beta chain is given with its context. Amplification of TCR alpha and beta CDR3 regions from RNA used iRepertoire nested multiplex PCR. TCRdb reprocessed the multiplex PCR reads via MiXCR and lists one record per CDR3 protein. The data hold approximately 120,000 distinct CDR3 sequences, with about 25% observed a single time. This sample is part of a study of glioma-infiltrating T cells. The material sequenced was glioma tissue, nonneoplastic brain tissue, or PBMCs (not recorded which). The receptor's source is a human donor with low-grade glioma or glioblastoma, undergoing nonglioma brain surgery, or in good health (not recorded which).

CDR3 amino acids: CASSQTDTTDTQYF. Here the CDR3 DNA reads TGCGCCAGCAGCCAGACAGACACCACAGATACGCAGTATTTT. This sequence joins TRBV4-1 and TRBJ2-3; weak D call: TRBD1 (5 bases). Germline CDR1 is MGHRA and CDR2 is YSYEKL. The length of the CDR3 is 14 residues. V was cut by 3 bases and J by 2 bases, with 9 bases left in between.